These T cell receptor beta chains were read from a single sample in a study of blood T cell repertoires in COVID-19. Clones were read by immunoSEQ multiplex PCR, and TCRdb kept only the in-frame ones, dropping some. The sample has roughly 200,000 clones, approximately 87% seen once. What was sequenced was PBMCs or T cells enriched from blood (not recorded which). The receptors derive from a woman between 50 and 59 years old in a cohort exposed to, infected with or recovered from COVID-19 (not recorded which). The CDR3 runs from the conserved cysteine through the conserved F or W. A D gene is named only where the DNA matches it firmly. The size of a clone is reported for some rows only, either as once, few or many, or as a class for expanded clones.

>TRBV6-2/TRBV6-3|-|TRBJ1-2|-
CASSTAYYGYTF
TGTGCCAGCAGTACAGCTTATTATGGCTACACCTTC
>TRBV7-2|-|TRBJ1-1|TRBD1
CASSSRQGTEAFF
TGTGCCAGCAGCTCCCGACAGGGAACTGAAGCTTTCTTT
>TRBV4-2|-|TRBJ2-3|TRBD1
CASSQERTGADTQYF
TGTGCCAGCAGCCAAGAGAGGACAGGGGCCGATACGCAGTATTTT
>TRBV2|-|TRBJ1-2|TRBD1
CASRKDRVAYGYTF
TGTGCCAGCAGGAAGGACAGGGTGGCCTATGGCTACACCTTC
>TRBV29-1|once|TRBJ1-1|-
CSVGQALGAEAFF
TGCAGCGTTGGACAGGCCCTTGGGGCTGAAGCTTTCTTT
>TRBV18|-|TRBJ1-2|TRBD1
CASSSGTGTNYGYTF
TGTGCCAGCTCATCCGGGACAGGGACCAACTATGGCTACACCTTC
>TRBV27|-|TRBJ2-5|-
CASSRGYQETQYF
TGTGCCAGCAGCCGGGGGTACCAAGAGACCCAGTACTTC
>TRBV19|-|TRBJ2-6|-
CASSIRGAGANVLTF
TGTGCCAGTAGTATTCGGGGAGCTGGGGCCAACGTCCTGACTTTC
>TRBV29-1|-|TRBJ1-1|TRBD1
CSAGQADTEAFF
TGCAGCGCTGGACAGGCAGACACTGAAGCTTTCTTT
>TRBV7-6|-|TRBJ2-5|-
CASSSLGEGGGETQYF
TGTGCCAGCAGCTCCCTAGGGGAAGGGGGGGGAGAGACCCAGTACTTC
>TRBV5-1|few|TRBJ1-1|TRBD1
CASSRLQGGMAEAFF
TGCGCCAGCAGCCGATTACAGGGGGGGATGGCTGAAGCTTTCTTT
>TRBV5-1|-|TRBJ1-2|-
CASSLGTEYGYTF
TGCGCCAGCAGCTTGGGGACAGAATATGGCTACACCTTC
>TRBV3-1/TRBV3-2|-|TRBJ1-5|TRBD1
CASSQDLTGGNQPQHF
TGTGCCAGCAGCCAAGATCTGACAGGGGGCAATCAGCCCCAGCATTTT
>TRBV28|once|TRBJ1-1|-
CASSLWGTSDPRAFF
TGTGCCAGCAGTTTATGGGGCACCTCTGATCCCCGAGCTTTCTTT
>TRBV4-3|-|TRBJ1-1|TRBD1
CASSPTQGVNTEAFF
TGCGCCAGCAGCCCAACACAGGGGGTGAACACTGAAGCTTTCTTT
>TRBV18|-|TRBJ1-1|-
CASSLAPGQNTEAFF
TGTGCCAGCTCACTTGCTCCGGGACAGAACACTGAAGCTTTCTTT
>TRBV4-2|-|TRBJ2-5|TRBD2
CASSQAERGGQETQYF
TGTGCCAGCAGCCAAGCTGAGCGGGGGGGTCAAGAGACCCAGTACTTC
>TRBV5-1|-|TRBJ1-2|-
CASSRTDRTNYGYTF
TGCGCCAGCAGCCGTACCGACAGAACTAACTATGGCTACACCTTC
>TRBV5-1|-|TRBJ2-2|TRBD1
CASSLDPRGQGLIGELFF
TGCGCCAGCAGCTTGGACCCACGGGGACAGGGGCTAATCGGGGAGCTGTTTTTT
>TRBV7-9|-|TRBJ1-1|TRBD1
CASSLRTGGETEAFF
TGTGCCAGCAGCTTAAGGACAGGGGGCGAAACTGAAGCTTTCTTT
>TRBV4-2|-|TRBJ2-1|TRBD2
CASSPQRGDYNEQFF
TGTGCCAGCAGCCCCCAGCGGGGGGACTACAATGAGCAGTTCTTC
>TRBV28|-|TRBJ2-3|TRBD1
CASSLATGVKDTQYF
TGTGCCAGCAGTTTGGCGACAGGGGTAAAAGATACGCAGTATTTT
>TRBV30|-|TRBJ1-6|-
CAWSVSSDSPLHF
TGTGCCTGGAGTGTTAGTTCGGATTCACCCCTCCACTTT
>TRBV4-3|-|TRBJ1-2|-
CASSQNTNRVNYGYTF
TGCGCCAGCAGCCAAAACACGAACAGGGTAAACTATGGCTACACCTTC
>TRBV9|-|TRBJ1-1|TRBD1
CASTPGQGRFEAFF
TGTGCCAGCACCCCGGGACAGGGGAGGTTTGAAGCTTTCTTT
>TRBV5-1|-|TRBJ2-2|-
CASSLAGYAGELFF
TGCGCCAGCAGCTTGGCAGGGTACGCCGGGGAGCTGTTTTTT
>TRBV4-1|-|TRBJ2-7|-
CASSQVEGSYEQYF
TGCGCCAGCAGCCAAGTTGAGGGATCCTACGAGCAGTACTTC
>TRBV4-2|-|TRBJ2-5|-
CASSHQSREQETQYF
TGTGCCAGCAGCCATCAAAGTCGGGAGCAAGAGACCCAGTACTTC
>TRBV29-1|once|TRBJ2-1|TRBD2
CSVETLAGRNNEQFF
TGCAGCGTCGAAACTCTAGCGGGGAGGAACAATGAGCAGTTCTTC
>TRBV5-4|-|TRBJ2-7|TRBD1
CASSRAGGLDYEQYF
TGTGCCAGCAGCCGTGCAGGGGGCTTAGACTACGAGCAGTACTTC
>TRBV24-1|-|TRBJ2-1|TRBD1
CATSDPKPTGSSYNEQFF
TGTGCCACCAGTGACCCCAAACCGACAGGGAGCTCCTACAATGAGCAGTTCTTC
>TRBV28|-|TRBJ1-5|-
CASSFGSLRFGNQPQHF
TGTGCCAGCAGTTTTGGCTCTTTGAGGTTCGGCAATCAGCCCCAGCATTTT
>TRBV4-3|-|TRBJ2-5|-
CASSQDIEETQYF
TGCGCCAGCAGCCAAGACATAGAAGAGACCCAGTACTTC
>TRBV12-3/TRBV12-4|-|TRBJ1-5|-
CASSPGEGQPQHF
TGTGCCAGCAGCCCGGGGGAGGGCCAGCCCCAGCATTTT
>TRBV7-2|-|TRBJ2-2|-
CASSPNGGELFF
TGTGCCAGCAGCCCGAACGGGGGGGAGCTGTTTTTT
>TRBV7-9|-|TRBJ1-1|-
CASSVDTNTEAFF
TGTGCCAGCAGCGTAGACACGAACACTGAAGCTTTCTTT
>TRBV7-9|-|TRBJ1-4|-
CASSQLRDIYNEKLFF
TGTGCCAGCAGCCAACTACGGGACATTTATAATGAAAAACTGTTTTTT
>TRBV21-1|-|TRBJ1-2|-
CATSRTLGYTF
TGTGCCACCTCTCGAACTCTGGGCTACACCTTC
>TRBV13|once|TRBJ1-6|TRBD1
CASSLRTGQSNSPLHF
TGTGCCAGCAGCTTGAGGACAGGGCAGTCTAATTCACCCCTCCACTTT
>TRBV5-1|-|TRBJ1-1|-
CASSLDGDEAFF
TGCGCCAGCAGCTTGGACGGAGATGAAGCTTTCTTT
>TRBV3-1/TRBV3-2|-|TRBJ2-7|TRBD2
CASSQAGTSGGRVYF
TGTGCCAGCAGCCAAGCCGGGACTAGCGGGGGAAGGGTGTACTTC
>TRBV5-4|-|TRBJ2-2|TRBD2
CASSLLLAGGHTGELFF
TGTGCCAGCAGCTTGTTACTAGCGGGGGGGCACACCGGGGAGCTGTTTTTT
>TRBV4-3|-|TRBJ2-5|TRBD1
CASSQDRDSQETQYF
TGCGCCAGCAGCCAAGATCGGGACAGCCAAGAGACCCAGTACTTC
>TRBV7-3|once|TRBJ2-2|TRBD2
CASSPGGTNTGELFF
TGTGCCAGCAGCCCCGGGGGGACGAACACCGGGGAGCTGTTTTTT
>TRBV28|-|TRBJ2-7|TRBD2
CASSPGGALSYEQYF
TGTGCCAGCAGCCCCGGGGGGGCCCTCTCCTACGAGCAGTACTTC
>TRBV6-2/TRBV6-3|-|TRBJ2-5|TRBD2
CASSPAGVQETQYF
TGTGCCAGCAGCCCCGCGGGGGTCCAAGAGACCCAGTACTTC
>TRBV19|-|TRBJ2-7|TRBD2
CASSPSGGRGSYEQYF
TGTGCCAGTAGTCCCTCGGGCGGGCGGGGGAGCTACGAGCAGTACTTC
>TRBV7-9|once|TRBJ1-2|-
CASSLMRAFMDGYTF
TGTGCCAGCAGCTTAATGAGAGCGTTTATGGATGGCTACACCTTC